One and the same sample provided the 4 T cell receptor beta chains below, sequenced in a study of blood T cells in healthy people across ages (dated by TCRdb to 2015 to 2017). Library preparation employed 5' RACE. Sequenced using an Illumina HiSeq 2500. A second PCR of about 7 to 12 cycles was run with a J-beta primer mix and a sample-barcoded 5' primer. The public reads were run again by TCRdb, first through fastp at Q25 and then through MiXCR, and only productive beta chains were kept. Rows with one shared CDR3 protein collapse into an entry with the most common genes and DNA. The sample records 1.5 million to 2 million distinct CDR3 sequences, roughly 52% of which are singletons. Around 2.1% of the sample rests with the top ten. The specimen sequenced was blood. The receptors were gathered from a woman in her forties in good health.

Regarding this clonotype: The junction differs from germline at one of its ends, possibly a read error. The chain combines TRBV7-2 with TRBJ2-4; 9 bases match TRBD1. The CDR3 is 16 amino acids. Germline V gene data show CDR1 as SGHTA and CDR2 as FQGNSA. CDR3 DNA sequence: TGTGCCAGTAGCTTAGGACAGGGGAGGGTCAAAAACATTCAGTACTTC. This gives the protein CASSLGQGRVKNIQYF.

The chain uses TRBV27 and TRBJ2-5, with 14 positions matching TRBD2. The CDR3 sequence is 16 residues long. V dropped 6 bases and J dropped 5; count of bases not matched to a gene: 8. Per the germline V gene, CDR1 is MNHEY and CDR2 is SMNVEV (reference sequence). CDR3 coding DNA: TGTGCCAGCAGGGGACTAGCGGGGGCCAAACAGGAGACCCAGTACTTC. Its protein product is CASRGLAGAKQETQYF.

The chain couples TRBV5-6 to TRBJ1-1; D gene unclear. CDR1 and CDR2 (germline): SGHDT, YYEEEE. Trimming shortened V by 0 bases and J by 0 bases, and 6 bases separated the two germline ends. There are 14 residues in the CDR3. This chain's CDR3 is CASSLVRMNTEAFF. CDR3 in DNA: TGTGCCAGCAGCTTGGTGCGGATGAACACTGAAGCTTTCTTT.

This chain links TRBV7-6 with TRBJ2-7, with D uncertain. The length of the CDR3 is 13 residues. The germline V gene has CDR1 SGHVS and CDR2 FNYEAQ. V was pared by 4 bases and J by 2 bases, with 9 bases between. As DNA, the CDR3 is TGTGCCAGCAGCTCGACATCGACCTACGAGCAGTACTTC. Its translation: CASSSTSTYEQYF.